This T cell receptor (beta chain) was captured by sequencing in a study of early T cells in non-severe SARS-CoV-2 infection. The overall study: Sequencing was performed on bulk RNA from unsorted whole blood, leaving chains unpaired. Notes on the study in general: The matching step, a VDJdb search, favored anti-spike CD8 responses and missed private and CD4 specificities.

The protocol attached unique molecular identifiers to individual cDNA molecules. TCRdb itself ran the 5' RACE reads through MiXCR, one entry per CDR3 protein. The table has 98,000 or so distinct CDR3 sequences, about 12% seen once. This clonotype was detected ten times or more. The target antigen is unknown. Germline V gene lookup returns CDR1 SQVTM and CDR2 ANQGSEA. This CDR3 has 15 residues. Trimming cost V 1 base and J 7 bases; bases outside gene matches: 9. The source material was whole blood, sampled at baseline. The sequence derives from an adult who was a healthcare worker with PCR-confirmed SARS-CoV-2 infection or an uninfected control (not recorded which). This chain uses TRBV29-1 with TRBJ2-1, with 8 bases lining up with TRBD2. CDR3 amino acids: CSVEVLREDGNEQFF. In DNA, the CDR3 is TGCAGCGTTGAAGTATTGCGGGAGGATGGTAATGAGCAGTTCTTC.